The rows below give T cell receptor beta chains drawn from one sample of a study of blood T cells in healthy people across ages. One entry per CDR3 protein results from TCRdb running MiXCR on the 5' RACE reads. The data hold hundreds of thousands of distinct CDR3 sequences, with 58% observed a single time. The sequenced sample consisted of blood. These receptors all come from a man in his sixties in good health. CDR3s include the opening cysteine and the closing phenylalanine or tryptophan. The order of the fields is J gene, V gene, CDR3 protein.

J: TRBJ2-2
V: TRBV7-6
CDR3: CASSSRLNTGELFF

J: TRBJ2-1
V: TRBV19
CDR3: CAVGSNEQFF

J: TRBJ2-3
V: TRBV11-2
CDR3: CASLRGLRDTQYF

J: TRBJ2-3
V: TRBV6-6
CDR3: CASSYQTPGDTQYF

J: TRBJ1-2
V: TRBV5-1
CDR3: CASSLGDLNYGYTF

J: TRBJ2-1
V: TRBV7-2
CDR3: CASSLAQPSAEQFF

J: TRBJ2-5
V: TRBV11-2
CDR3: CASSLGTSGDRPGETQYF

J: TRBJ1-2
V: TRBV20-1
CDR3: CSAPDSFRYGYTF

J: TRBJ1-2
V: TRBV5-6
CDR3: CASSLEVGGYTF

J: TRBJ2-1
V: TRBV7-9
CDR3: CASSMGLVGTPTSNEQFF

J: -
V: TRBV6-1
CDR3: CASSRQGERVRERETQYF

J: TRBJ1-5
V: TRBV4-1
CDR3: CASSPGEGQNQPQHF

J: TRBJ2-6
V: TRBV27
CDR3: CASGQGFAGANVLTF

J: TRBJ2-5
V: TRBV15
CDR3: CATKEDQYQETQYF

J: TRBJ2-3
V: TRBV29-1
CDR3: CSVEVGQSTDTQYF

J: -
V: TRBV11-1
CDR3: CASSRTGYSYNEQYF

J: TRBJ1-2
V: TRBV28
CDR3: CASRITGAPVGGYTF

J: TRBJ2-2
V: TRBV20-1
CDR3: CSARGRQGTGELFF

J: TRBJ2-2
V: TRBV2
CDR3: CASRPGGGDTGELFF

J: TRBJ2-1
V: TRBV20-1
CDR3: CALDRNTYNEQFF

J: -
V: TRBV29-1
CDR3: CSVHEQQDHCEQYF

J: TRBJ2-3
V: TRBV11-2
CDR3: CASSPYGTGGSDTQYF

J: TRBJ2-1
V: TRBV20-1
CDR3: CSARGWTENNNEQFF

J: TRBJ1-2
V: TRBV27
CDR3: CASSETNQGTGYTF

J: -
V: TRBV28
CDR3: CASSVLGTQNIQYF

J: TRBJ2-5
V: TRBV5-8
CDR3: CASSRGTQGRETQYF

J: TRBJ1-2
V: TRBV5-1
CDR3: CASSSDRGGLGYTF

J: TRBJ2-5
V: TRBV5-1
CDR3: CASSFTGENQETQYF

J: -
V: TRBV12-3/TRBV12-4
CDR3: CASRPYRDKGYEQYF

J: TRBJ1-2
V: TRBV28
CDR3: CASSQDSIGLYGYTF

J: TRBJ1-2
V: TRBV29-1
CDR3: CSVAPGTAAMGYTF

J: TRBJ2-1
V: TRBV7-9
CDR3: CASSLVSDYNEQFF

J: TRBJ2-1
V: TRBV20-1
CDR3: CSARVVSGGFREQFF

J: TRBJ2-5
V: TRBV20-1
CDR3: CSAPGTSGVKTQYF

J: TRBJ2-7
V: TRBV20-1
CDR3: CSARQAGVYEQYF

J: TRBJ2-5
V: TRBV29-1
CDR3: CSVDAPETQYF

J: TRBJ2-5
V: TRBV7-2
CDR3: CASSLVSGVSETQYF

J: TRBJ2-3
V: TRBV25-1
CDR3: CASTGSPQADTQYF

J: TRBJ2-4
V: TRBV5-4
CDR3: CASSRGQDDIQYF

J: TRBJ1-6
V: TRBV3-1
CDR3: CASSTQSQGGSSPLHF

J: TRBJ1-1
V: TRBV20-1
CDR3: CSARDGGQGWGTEAFF

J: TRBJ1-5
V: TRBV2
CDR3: CASGQGLDQPQHF

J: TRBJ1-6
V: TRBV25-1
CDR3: CASSESPGGNSPLHF

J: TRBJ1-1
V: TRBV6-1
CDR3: CASIGQGGTEAFF

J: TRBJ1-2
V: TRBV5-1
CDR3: CASSLEVAGNGYTF

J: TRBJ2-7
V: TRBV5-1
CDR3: CASSPRGRLTYEQYF

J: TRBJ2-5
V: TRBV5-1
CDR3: CASSLGPGPSAETQYF

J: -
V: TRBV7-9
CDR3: CASSLGDRVAYEQYF

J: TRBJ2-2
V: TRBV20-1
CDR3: CSAPFQTGELFF

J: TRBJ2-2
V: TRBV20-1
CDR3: CSAGTGVRGTGELFF

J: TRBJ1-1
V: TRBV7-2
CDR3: CASSLGLRQGTWGAFF

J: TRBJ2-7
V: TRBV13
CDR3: CASSRESGLAHAEQYF

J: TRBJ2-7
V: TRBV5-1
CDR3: CASRRTLSYEQYF

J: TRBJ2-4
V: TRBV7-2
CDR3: CASSPDRAGAKNIQYF